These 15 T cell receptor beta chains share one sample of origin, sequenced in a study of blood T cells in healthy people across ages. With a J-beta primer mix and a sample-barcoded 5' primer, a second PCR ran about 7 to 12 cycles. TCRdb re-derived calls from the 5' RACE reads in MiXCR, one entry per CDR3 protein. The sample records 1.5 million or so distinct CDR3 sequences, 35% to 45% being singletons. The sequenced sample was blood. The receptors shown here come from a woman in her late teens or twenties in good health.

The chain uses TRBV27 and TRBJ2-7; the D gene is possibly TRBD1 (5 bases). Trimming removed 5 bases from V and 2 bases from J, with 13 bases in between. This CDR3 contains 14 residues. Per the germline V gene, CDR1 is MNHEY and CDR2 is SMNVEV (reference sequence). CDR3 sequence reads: CASSTTAVTYEQYF. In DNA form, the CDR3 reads TGTGCCAGCAGTACGACAGCAGTAACCTACGAGCAGTACTTC.

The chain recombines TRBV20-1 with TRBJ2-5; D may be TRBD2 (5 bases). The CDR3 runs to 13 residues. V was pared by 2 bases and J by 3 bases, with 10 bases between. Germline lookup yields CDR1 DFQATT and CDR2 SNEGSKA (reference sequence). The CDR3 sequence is CSARTSGEETQYF. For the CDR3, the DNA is TGCAGTGCTAGAACGTCCGGGGAAGAGACCCAGTACTTC.

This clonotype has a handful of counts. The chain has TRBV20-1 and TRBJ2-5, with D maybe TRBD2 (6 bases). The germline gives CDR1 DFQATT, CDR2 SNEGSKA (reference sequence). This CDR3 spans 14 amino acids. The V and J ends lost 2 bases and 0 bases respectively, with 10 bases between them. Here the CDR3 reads CSARTSIYQETQYF. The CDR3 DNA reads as TGCAGTGCTAGAACTAGCATCTACCAAGAGACCCAGTACTTC.

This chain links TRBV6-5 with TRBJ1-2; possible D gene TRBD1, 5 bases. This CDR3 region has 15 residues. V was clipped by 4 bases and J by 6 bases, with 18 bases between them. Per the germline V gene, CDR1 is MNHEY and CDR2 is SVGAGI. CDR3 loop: CASSSGANVLDGYTF. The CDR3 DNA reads TGTGCCAGCAGTTCCGGGGCGAACGTACTCGATGGCTACACCTTC.

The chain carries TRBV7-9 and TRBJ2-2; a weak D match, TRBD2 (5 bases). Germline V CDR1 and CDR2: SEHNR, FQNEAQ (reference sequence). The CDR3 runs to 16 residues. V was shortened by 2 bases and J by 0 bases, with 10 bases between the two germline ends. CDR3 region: CASSLNRAANTGELFF. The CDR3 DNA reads TGTGCCAGCAGCTTAAATCGAGCGGCGAACACCGGGGAGCTGTTTTTT.

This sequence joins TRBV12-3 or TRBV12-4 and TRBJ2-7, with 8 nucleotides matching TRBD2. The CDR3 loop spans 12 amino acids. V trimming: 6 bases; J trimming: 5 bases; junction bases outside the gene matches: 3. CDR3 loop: CASRREGNEQYF. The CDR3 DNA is TGTGCCAGCAGACGGGAGGGGAACGAGCAGTACTTC.

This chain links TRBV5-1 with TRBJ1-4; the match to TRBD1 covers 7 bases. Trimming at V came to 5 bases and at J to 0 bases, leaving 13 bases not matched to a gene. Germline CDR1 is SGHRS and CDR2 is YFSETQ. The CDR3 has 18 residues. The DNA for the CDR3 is TGCGCCAGCAGACGGGGCACAGGGGTTAGGTCAACTAATGAAAAACTGTTTTTT. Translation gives CASRRGTGVRSTNEKLFF.

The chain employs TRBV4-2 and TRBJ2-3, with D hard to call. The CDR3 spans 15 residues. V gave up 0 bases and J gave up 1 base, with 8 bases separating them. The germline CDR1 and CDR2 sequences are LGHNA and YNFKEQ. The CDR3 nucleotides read TGTGCCAGCAGCCAAGACGGCAGCGGCACAGATACGCAGTATTTT. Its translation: CASSQDGSGTDTQYF.

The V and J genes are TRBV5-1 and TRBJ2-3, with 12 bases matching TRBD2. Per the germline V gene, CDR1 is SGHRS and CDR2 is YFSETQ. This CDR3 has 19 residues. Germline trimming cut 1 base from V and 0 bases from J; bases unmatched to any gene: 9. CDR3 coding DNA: TGCGCCAGCAGCTTGCCCCTAGCGGGGGGGAACCCCAGCACAGATACGCAGTATTTT. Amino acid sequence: CASSLPLAGGNPSTDTQYF.

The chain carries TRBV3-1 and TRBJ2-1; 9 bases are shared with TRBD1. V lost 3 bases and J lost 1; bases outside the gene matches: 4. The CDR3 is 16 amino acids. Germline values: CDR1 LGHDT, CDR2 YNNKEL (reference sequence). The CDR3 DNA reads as TGTGCCAGCAGCCATCTGACAGGGGGTTCCTACAATGAGCAGTTCTTC. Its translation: CASSHLTGGSYNEQFF.

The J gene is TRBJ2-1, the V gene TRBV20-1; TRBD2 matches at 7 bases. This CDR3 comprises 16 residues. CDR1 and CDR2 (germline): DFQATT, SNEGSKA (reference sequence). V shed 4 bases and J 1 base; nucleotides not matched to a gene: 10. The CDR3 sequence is CSATREDAPSYNEQFF. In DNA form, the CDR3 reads TGCAGTGCTACCCGGGAGGACGCCCCGTCCTACAATGAGCAGTTCTTC.

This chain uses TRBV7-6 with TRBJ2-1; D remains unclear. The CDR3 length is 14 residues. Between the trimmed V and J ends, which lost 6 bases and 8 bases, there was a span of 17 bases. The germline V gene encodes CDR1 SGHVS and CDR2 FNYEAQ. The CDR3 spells CASSPLVVDDEQFF. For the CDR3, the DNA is TGTGCCAGCAGTCCTCTCGTGGTAGATGATGAGCAGTTCTTC.

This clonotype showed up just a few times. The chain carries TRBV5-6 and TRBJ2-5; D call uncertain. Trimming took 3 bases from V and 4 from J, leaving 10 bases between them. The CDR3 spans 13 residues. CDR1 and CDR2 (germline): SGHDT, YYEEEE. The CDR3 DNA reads TGTGCCAGCAGCTGGCCAGCGATAGAGACCCAGTACTTC. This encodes CASSWPAIETQYF.

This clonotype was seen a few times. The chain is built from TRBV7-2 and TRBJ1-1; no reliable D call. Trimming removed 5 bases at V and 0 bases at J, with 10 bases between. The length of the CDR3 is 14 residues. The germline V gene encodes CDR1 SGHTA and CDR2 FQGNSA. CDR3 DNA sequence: TGTGCCAGCAGCGGCCGGGCCTTGAACACTGAAGCTTTCTTT. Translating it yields CASSGRALNTEAFF.

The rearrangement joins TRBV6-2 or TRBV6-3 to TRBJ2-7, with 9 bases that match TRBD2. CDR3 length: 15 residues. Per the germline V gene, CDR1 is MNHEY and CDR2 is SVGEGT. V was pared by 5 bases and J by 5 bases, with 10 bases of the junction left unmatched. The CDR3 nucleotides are TGTGCCAGCAGTCCCCGACGAGCGGGAGGCAACGAGCAGTACTTC. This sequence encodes CASSPRRAGGNEQYF.